This T cell receptor (beta chain) was identified during a study of human T cells and chemical hapten exposure. Study-wide results and caveats: DPC sensitization did not alter TCRs above 1 in 1000 frequency.

Germline CDR1 reads GTSNPN; CDR2 reads SVGIG (reference sequence). CDR3 length equals 12 residues. This clonotype was detected only a few times. Its specificity is not known. One junction end disagrees with the germline gene, perhaps due to a read error. Original handling: Sampled TCR counts reached a median of approximately 100,000 per sample, with values ranging from about 20,000 to 750,000. TCRdb ran MiXCR on the 5' RACE reads and lists one entry per CDR3 protein. TCRdb's processing, not the authors', yielded these V and J calls. There are around 140,000 distinct CDR3 sequences in the sample; approximately 4% occur only once, and roughly 1.4% lies in the top ten. The authors' total RNA extraction used unfractionated whole blood.

The source of this sequence is a female donor in good health. The chain carries TRBV30 and TRBJ1-2, with D possibly TRBD1 on 5 matching bases. CDR3 region: CAWSAPGHGDTF. CDR3 coding DNA: TGTGCCTGGAGTGCCCCGGGGCATGGCGACACCTTC.